This T cell receptor (beta chain) was documented in a study of shared clonotypes between healthy human individuals. Clones were read by immunoSEQ multiplex PCR, and TCRdb kept only the in-frame ones, dropping some. The sample consists of 500,000 to 650,000 clones, around three quarters of them appearing once. Findings of the study overall: The authors expected sequencing depth to affect clonotype sharing among donors.

Donation came from healthy HIV-negative adults that had no recent acute infections or vaccinations. Only a few counts were recorded for this clone. No antigen is known for it. The CDR3 sequence is 18 residues long. The TCR comes from a woman aged 40-49 years in good health. Some clones in this sample may be carry-over from other donors' samples. This rearrangement joins TRBV21-1 to TRBJ2-2; the table's D gene call, TRBD1, was not cross checked with the DNA. TRBV21-1 is a pseudogene locus. Sequencing was done on a sample of PBMCs. Written as DNA, the CDR3 is TGTGCCAGCAGGCCTCTTTGGGGCAGGGTATATGGCACCGGGGAGCTGTTTTTT. It is translated as CASRPLWGRVYGTGELFF.